This T cell receptor beta chain was profiled in a study of PD-L1 blockade in urothelial cancer (dated by TCRdb to about 2017). About the study as a whole: Therapy was started around 2014 for all patients, and atezolizumab 1,200 mg was administered intravenously every 3 weeks. Blood samples gave a median of about 150,000 T cells and 80,000 or so unique TCRs, with a median clonality of around 0.08. TCR sequencing covered pretreatment tumor samples and matched, serially collected peripheral blood taken before and after atezolizumab treatment. In the same patients, pretreatment tumors underwent whole exome sequencing and RNA sequencing in addition to TCR sequencing. Patients had an ECOG performance status of 0 or 1 and had received between 0 and 3 prior chemotherapy regimens. Blood samples were analyzed 3 weeks after the start of treatment (second dose) and 6 weeks after the start of treatment. The study was an exploratory multi-omic analysis of somatic, immune and clinical correlates of response to PD-L1 blockade with atezolizumab in urothelial cancer. Pretreatment blood TCR-seq was available for twenty-nine patients, at least one posttreatment blood collection was obtained for 25 or so patients, and tumor TCR-seq was available for 25 or so patients. Roughly nine patients achieved durable clinical benefit and approximately 20 did not. About nine tenths of the roughly 29 patients were identified as males with urothelial cancer of bladder origin, and a prior smoking history was reported by 18 of 29 patients. Durable clinical benefit was defined as a progression-free survival longer than 6 months, and TCR features were additionally tested against progression-free survival and overall survival. What the authors observed across the whole study: Improved progression-free and overall survival was associated with having pretreatment peripheral blood TCR clonality below the median. Because the sample size was small (n ≈ 30) and many exploratory analyses were performed, the results are intended to be hypothesis-generating. Patients with durable benefit showed greater expansion of tumor-associated TCR clones in peripheral blood 3 weeks after starting treatment (n ≈ 20, p = 0.022).

Each PCR received spiked-in synthetic TCR analog templates so that absolute template abundance could be estimated from read counts. TCRbeta CDR3 regions were amplified from genomic DNA with bias-controlled V and J gene primers using the immunoSEQ assay. Sequencing of rearranged TCRbeta segments was done at approximately 20X coverage. Turning to the authors' computational methods: Sequencing errors were corrected by clustering and CDR3s were annotated against IMGT to assign V, D and J genes. Downstream analyses used only productive TCRbeta rearrangements, leaving out any out-of-frame or stop-codon sequences. To compute clonality, Shannon entropy was normalized by the log of the number of unique productive sequences and then subtracted from one. Fisher's exact test with Benjamini-Hochberg correction, at a threshold of adjusted p below 0.01, was used to find clones that differed between time points or between blood and tumor. As stored in TCRdb, this immuneACCESS dataset retains in-frame rearrangements with V and J assigned. A fraction of the clones does not appear; measured against another copy, unresolved V genes explain less than half of the discrepancy, and the remainder lacks a known reason. That table furnishes V, J and clone size, whereas the DNA furnished D and trimming. For this sample the table gives around 38,000 clones, of which under 90% were detected only once. Jointly, the top ten make up 15% to 19% of the sample.

As regards this clone: The specificity of this receptor is unknown. Qualities for individual bases were not recorded, and no much larger clone is one base off.

Inclusive of the bounding cysteine and phenylalanine, the CDR3 is 14 residues long. Only the CDR3 portion is preserved as DNA: 42 bases, with reading frame beginning at the first base. Trimming leaves V shorter by 6 bases and J shorter by 0 bases, with the junction holding 2 bases beyond the gene matches. Looking up the germline V gene (reference sequence) yields CDR1 LNHDA and CDR2 SQIVND. This sample's time point label indicates: pretreatment peripheral blood. A cohort of about 27 patients with locally advanced or metastatic urothelial carcinoma, treated at Memorial Sloan Kettering on a trial protocol, was included. Peripheral blood mononuclear cells were collected pretreatment and during treatment, at between 1 and 8 total time points per patient. The Qiagen DNeasy Blood extraction kit was used to purify genomic DNA from total PBMCs and tumor samples. PBMCs were collected pretreatment and during treatment, and were isolated and stored as previously described.

Sequenced material: PBMCs, taken around atezolizumab (anti-PD-L1) treatment. The source is a man aged 55 to 70 with urothelial cancer. The chain links TRBV19 with TRBJ2-7; 10 middle bases align to TRBD1. The DNA reads TGTGCCAGTAGCCGGACAGGGGGCTCCTACGAGCAGTACTTC. This is translated as CASSRTGGSYEQYF.